A single sample gave rise to the 26 T cell receptor beta chains below, sequenced in a study of molecular identifiers for immune sequencing clone quantification. TCRdb re-derived calls from the PCR reads in MiXCR, one entry per CDR3 protein. The sample consists of over 85,000 distinct CDR3 sequences, 20% to 25% of them appearing once. The sequencing sample was made of naive CD8+ T cells from blood, with Jurkat cell RNA spiked in. Noted subset: FACS-sorted CD8+CD4-CCR7+CD45RA+ naive T cells. The receptors shown here come from a human donor in good health. Some libraries in this study had Jurkat cell RNA spiked in.

Many counts were recorded for this clonotype. The chain employs TRBV28 and TRBJ2-3; TRBD1 agrees at 9 bases. The ends lost 0 bases at V and 1 base at J; junction bases unmatched: 5. The germline V gene has CDR1 MDHEN and CDR2 SYDVKM. CDR3 length equals 17 residues. CDR3 DNA: TGTGCCAGCAGTTTATGGTCGGGGACAGGGCGCACAGATACGCAGTATTTT. This encodes CASSLWSGTGRTDTQYF.

This clonotype has a count of ten or more. The rearrangement joins TRBV20-1 to TRBJ1-2, with a possible D match to TRBD1 (5 bases). The CDR3 is made up of 14 amino acids. The V gene's germline CDR1 is DFQATT and CDR2 SNEGSKA (reference sequence). V was shortened by 0 bases and J by 0 bases, with 8 bases between the two germline ends. This CDR3 is CSAREGVTNYGYTF. The CDR3 DNA reads TGCAGTGCTAGAGAGGGGGTAACTAACTATGGCTACACCTTC.

The rearrangement links TRBV6-2 or TRBV6-3 to TRBJ1-2; no clear D gene. Trimming pared 0 bases from V and 5 bases from J, leaving 7 bases between. Germline CDR1 is MNHEY and CDR2 is SVGEGT. The CDR3 runs to 13 residues. The CDR3 is CASSYSIAYGYTF. The CDR3 DNA follows: TGTGCCAGCAGTTACTCGATAGCATATGGCTACACCTTC.

The J gene is TRBJ2-7, the V gene TRBV27, with D possibly matching TRBD2 (5 bases). Germline CDR1 and CDR2: MNHEY and SMNVEV (reference sequence). The CDR3 is 14 amino acids. V lost 0 bases, J lost 8 bases, and 14 bases lay in between. CDR3 DNA sequence: TGTGCCAGCAGTTTATCCCCGGACTCACCCCAGCAGTACTTC. Encoded protein: CASSLSPDSPQQYF.

This clonotype was seen many times. This sequence joins TRBV18 and TRBJ2-7, with TRBD1 matching over 10 bases. The CDR3 length is 14 residues. Germline trimming cut 3 bases from V and 7 bases from J; bases unmatched to any gene: 6. CDR1 and CDR2 (germline): KGHSH, LQKENI. CDR3 DNA sequence: TGTGCCAGCTCACCCTCGACAGGGGGCGGGGAGCAGTACTTC. This sequence encodes CASSPSTGGGEQYF.

In its sample, this clonotype was seen many times. The chain recombines TRBV4-1 with TRBJ2-3, with D uncertain. This CDR3 has 12 residues. Germline CDR1 reads MGHRA; CDR2 reads YSYEKL. Trimming shortened V by 5 bases and J by 4 bases, and 7 bases separated the two germline ends. The CDR3 nucleotides read TGCGCCAGCAGCAGTCCCCCAGATACGCAGTATTTT. Translation gives CASSSPPDTQYF.

This clonotype appeared many times. This chain uses TRBV4-1 with TRBJ1-5; TRBD1 might be the D (6 bases). The CDR3 runs to 17 residues. Trimming left V 4 bases short and J 6 bases short, with 22 bases between. Germline V gene lookup returns CDR1 MGHRA and CDR2 YSYEKL. DNA of the CDR3: TGCGCCAGCAGCCCGATGGGGGCGCAGGAGCTTATTCAGCCCCAGCATTTT. Its protein product is CASSPMGAQELIQPQHF.

This clonotype showed up many times. DNA of the CDR3: TGCGCCAGCAGCTTGGAGGGGGGCCCCCAAGAGACCCAGTACTTC. It specifies CASSLEGGPQETQYF. The rearrangement links TRBV5-1 to TRBJ2-5; D possibly matches TRBD1 or TRBD2 (6 bases each). CDR3 size: 15 residues. Germline-derived CDR1 and CDR2 are SGHRS and YFSETQ. Trimming shortened V by 0 bases and J by 1 base, and 10 bases separated the two germline ends.

This sequence joins TRBV3-1 and TRBJ2-2; 8 bases fit TRBD1. Trimming took 4 bases from V and 1 from J; bases not matched to a gene: 11. This CDR3 is built from 18 residues. Germline values: CDR1 LGHDT, CDR2 YNNKEL (reference sequence). The CDR3 spells CASSPLLFGTGNTGELFF. The CDR3 region has the DNA TGTGCCAGCAGCCCCTTATTATTTGGGACAGGGAACACCGGGGAGCTGTTTTTT.

In the case of this clonotype: It may be a read error: a sequence one base away is much more abundant. This chain links TRBV20-1 with TRBJ2-1, with TRBD2 as a possible D gene (5 bases). The V and J ends lost 7 bases and 0 bases respectively, with 16 bases between them. CDR3 length: 15 amino acids. Looked up from germline, CDR1 is DFQATT and CDR2 is SNEGSKA (reference sequence). The CDR3 DNA follows: TGCAGTGTCCTGGTATCGGGAAGCTCCTACAATGAGCAGTTCTTC. Amino acid sequence: CSVLVSGSSYNEQFF.

This chain uses TRBV4-1 with TRBJ2-3, with D perhaps assigned TRBD1 or TRBD2 (6 bases each). The length of the CDR3 is 17 residues. Germline CDR1 and CDR2: MGHRA and YSYEKL. The V end was cut by 6 bases, the J end by 6 bases, with 25 bases between. The CDR3 protein is CASSLRGDKGLVDTQYF. The CDR3 DNA reads as TGCGCCAGCAGTCTGAGGGGGGACAAGGGGCTGGTTGATACGCAGTATTTT.

Details on this clonotype: This could be a read error, since a much larger clone is one nucleotide away. This rearrangement joins TRBV6-1 to TRBJ1-5; D is perhaps TRBD1 (5 bases). The CDR3 contains 14 residues. Germline CDR1 reads MNHNS; CDR2 reads SASEGT. The CDR3 DNA is TGTGCCAGCAGTGATTGGGGGAGCAATCAGCTCCAGCATTTT. Translating gives CASSDWGSNQLQHF.

Worth noting for this clonotype: With a much larger clone just one base away, this may be a read error. The rearrangement links TRBV12-3 or TRBV12-4 to TRBJ2-2; TRBD1 matches at 10 bases. Trimming at V came to 8 bases and at J to 9 bases, leaving 15 bases not matched to a gene. The CDR3 totals 16 residues. CDR3: CASDSGDRGHPRELFF. The DNA for the CDR3 is TGTGCCAGCGACTCTGGGGACAGGGGACATCCGAGGGAGCTGTTTTTT.

Many counts were recorded for this clonotype. The chain joins TRBV20-1 to TRBJ1-2, with D possibly matching TRBD1 (5 bases). The CDR3 extends over 15 amino acids. With 6 bases removed from V and 8 bases from J, the gap between germline ends came to 25 bases. Germline V gene sequence: CDR1 DFQATT, CDR2 SNEGSKA (reference sequence). This CDR3 is CSAKGVSGVLVGYTF. CDR3 bases: TGCAGTGCCAAAGGAGTTTCGGGGGTCCTCGTCGGCTACACCTTC.

In its sample, this clonotype was seen many times. The V gene is TRBV5-1, the J gene TRBJ2-7; 13 nucleotides align to TRBD2. Per germline, CDR1 SGHRS and CDR2 YFSETQ. Trimming at V came to 1 base and at J to 3 bases, leaving 1 base not matched to a gene. CDR3 size: 15 residues. The CDR3 DNA is TGCGCCAGCAGCTTGACTAGCGGGAGGGTCTACGAGCAGTACTTC. This encodes CASSLTSGRVYEQYF.

On this clonotype: This sequence may be a read error, since a much larger clone differs from it by one base. V usage is TRBV9 and J usage is TRBJ2-7; 10 nucleotides align to TRBD1. CDR1 and CDR2 (germline): SGDLS, YYNGEE. The length of the CDR3 is 18 residues. The CDR3 sequence is CVSSGAIGTGVKAYEQYF. CDR3 bases: TGTGTCAGCAGCGGTGCGATCGGGACAGGGGTGAAGGCCTACGAGCAGTACTTC. The variable domain in full, completed from reference TRBV9 and TRBJ2-7, reads DSGVTQTPKHLITATGQRVTLRCSPRSGDLSVYWYQQSLDQGLQFLIQYYNGEERAKGNILERFSAQQFPDLHSELNLSSLELGDSALYFCVSSGAIGTGVKAYEQYFGPGTRLTVT.

This clonotype was counted many times. V is TRBV6-2 or TRBV6-3 and J is TRBJ2-7; TRBD1 matches at 9 bases. Per the germline V gene, CDR1 is MNHEY and CDR2 is SVGEGT. The CDR3 extends over 14 amino acids. V was clipped by 5 bases and J by 6 bases; unmatched bases: 8. The chain's CDR3 is CASSLRDRECEQYF. The CDR3 nucleotides are TGTGCCAGCAGTCTCCGGGACAGGGAATGCGAGCAGTACTTC.

As concerns this clonotype: With a much larger clone just one base away, this may be a read error. J is TRBJ2-7 and V is TRBV4-1, with D perhaps TRBD1 or TRBD2 (5 bases each). This CDR3 spans 14 amino acids. CDR1 and CDR2 from the germline V gene are MGHRA and YSYEKL. CDR3 nucleotides: TGCACCAGCAGCCAAGATTGGGGGAACTACGAGCAGTACTTC. Protein product: CTSSQDWGNYEQYF.

Ten or more counts support this clonotype. This rearrangement joins TRBV11-2 to TRBJ2-3; D may be TRBD1 (7 bases). This CDR3 spans 13 amino acids. Germline CDR1 SGHAT, CDR2 FQNNGV. Between the trimmed V and J ends, which lost 4 bases and 7 bases, there was a span of 12 bases. CDR3 residues: CASSWDSGYTQYF. In DNA, the CDR3 is TGTGCCAGCAGCTGGGACAGCGGGTATACGCAGTATTTT.

To note about this clonotype: This sequence may be a read error, since a much larger clone differs from it by one base. In this CDR3 the conserved last residue, phenylalanine or tryptophan, is missing, so a read error is likely. The chain is built from TRBV4-2 and TRBJ2-7; TRBD1 is a possible D gene (6 bases). The V end was cut by 0 bases, the J end by 0 bases, with 12 bases between. In germline, CDR1 is LGHNA, CDR2 YNFKEQ. This CDR3 is 16 amino acids long. CDR3: CASSQEARGSSYEQYL. The CDR3 DNA sequence: TGTGCCAGCAGCCAAGAGGCAAGGGGGAGCTCCTACGAGCAGTACCTC.

This clonotype was counted many times. V is TRBV6-1 and J is TRBJ2-7; D is possibly TRBD2 (5 bases). V was pared by 6 bases and J by 4 bases, with 22 bases between. This CDR3 has 16 residues. CDR1 MNHNS and CDR2 SASEGT come from the germline V gene. Here the CDR3 DNA reads TGTGCCAGCAGGATAACTCGGGGAAGTCCGTCGTACGAGCAGTACTTC. Translation: CASRITRGSPSYEQYF.

Notes on this clonotype: Given a much more abundant clone one base away, this may be a read error. In DNA, the CDR3 is TGTGCCAGCGGCCAAGCGGATGAAAAACTGTTTTTT. Translated: CASGQADEKLFF. The V gene is TRBV6-2 or TRBV6-3, the J gene TRBJ1-4; D call uncertain. CDR1 is MNHEY, CDR2 SVGEGT, per germline. This CDR3 region has 12 residues. The V end lost 8 bases, the J end lost 6 bases, and 10 bases lay between the germline ends.

This clonotype was seen repeatedly, ten times or more. V and J are TRBV5-4 and TRBJ1-5, with D perhaps TRBD1 (5 bases). The V gene's germline CDR1 is SGHNT and CDR2 YYREEE (reference sequence). The CDR3 consists of 14 residues. Trimming shortened V by 1 base and J by 6 bases, and 11 bases separated the two germline ends. CDR3 region: CASSLNGAGQPQHF. In DNA form, the CDR3 reads TGTGCCAGCAGCTTGAATGGGGCCGGTCAGCCCCAGCATTTT.

This chain links TRBV2 with TRBJ2-1; TRBD2 matches at 14 bases. V lost 2 bases to trimming and J lost 15 bases; unmatched junction nucleotides: 6. This CDR3 spans 14 amino acids. The germline V gene has CDR1 SNHLY and CDR2 FYNNEI. CDR3 DNA sequence: TGTGCCAGCAGTGAACTTAGACTAGCGGGAGGGATGTTCTTC. Its translation: CASSELRLAGGMFF.

Ten or more counts support this clonotype. CDR3 DNA: TGCGCCAGCAGCCAAGATCATATGGGGGCAGTGTACGAGCAGTACTTC. It translates to CASSQDHMGAVYEQYF. The chain employs TRBV4-1 and TRBJ2-7, with D perhaps matching TRBD1 (6 bases). V lost 0 bases, J lost 4 bases, and 16 bases lay in between. Germline CDR1 is MGHRA and CDR2 is YSYEKL. The CDR3 contains 16 residues.

The sample holds a few counts of this clonotype. The V and J genes are TRBV13 and TRBJ1-2; D uncertain. Trimming pared 0 bases from V and 3 bases from J, leaving 8 bases between. The germline V gene has CDR1 PRHDT and CDR2 FYEKMQ (reference sequence). The CDR3 runs 14 residues. As DNA, the CDR3 is TGTGCCAGCAGCTTAGGACGGGATCACTATGGCTACACCTTC. The encoded protein is CASSLGRDHYGYTF.